This T cell receptor (beta chain) was sequenced in a study of cytomegalovirus exposure and HLA in healthy donors. On the study more broadly: Within an early data release were 80 million to 90 million unique TCRs drawn from HLA-typed donors. Study-wide results and caveats: A highly shared variant cluster was judged a likely technical artifact.

About this clone: Antigen specificity is unknown.

Germline loops: CDR1 MNHEY, CDR2 SMNVEV (reference sequence). V was pared by 6 bases and J by 4 bases, with 10 bases between. The CDR3 runs 13 residues. It was with 60 Vbeta and 13 Jbeta primers that the PCR ran. Assay used: immunoSEQ multiplex PCR; TCRdb lists only in-frame clones, some missing. The sample includes 150,000 to 200,000 clones, roughly 80% of them seen just once. V and J are TRBV27 and TRBJ2-1; TRBD2 is a possible D gene (5 bases). What was sequenced was PBMCs. This receptor was obtained from a male donor in good health and CMV-seropositive. The CDR3 DNA reads as TGTGCCAGCAGCCCCAGGACTTACAATGAGCAGTTCTTC. Protein sequence: CASSPRTYNEQFF.